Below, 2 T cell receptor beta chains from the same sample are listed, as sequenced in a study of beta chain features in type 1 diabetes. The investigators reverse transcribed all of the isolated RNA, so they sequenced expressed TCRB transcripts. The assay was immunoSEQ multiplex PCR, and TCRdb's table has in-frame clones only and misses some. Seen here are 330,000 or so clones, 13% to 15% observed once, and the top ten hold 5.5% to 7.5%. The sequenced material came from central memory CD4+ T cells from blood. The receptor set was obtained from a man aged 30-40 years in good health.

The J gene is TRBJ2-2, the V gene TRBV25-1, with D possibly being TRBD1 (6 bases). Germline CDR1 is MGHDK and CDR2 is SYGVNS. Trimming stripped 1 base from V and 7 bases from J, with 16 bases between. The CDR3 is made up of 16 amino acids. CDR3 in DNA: TGTGCCAGCAGTGAATCGGACAGATTTCGCGGCGGGGAGCTGTTTTTT. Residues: CASSESDRFRGGELFF. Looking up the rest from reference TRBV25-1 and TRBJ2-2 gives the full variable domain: EADIYQTPRYLVIGTGKKITLECSQTMGHDKMYWYQQDPGMELHLIHYSYGVNSTEKGDLSSESTVSRIRTEHFPLTLESARPSHTSQYLCASSESDRFRGGELFFGEGSRLTVL.

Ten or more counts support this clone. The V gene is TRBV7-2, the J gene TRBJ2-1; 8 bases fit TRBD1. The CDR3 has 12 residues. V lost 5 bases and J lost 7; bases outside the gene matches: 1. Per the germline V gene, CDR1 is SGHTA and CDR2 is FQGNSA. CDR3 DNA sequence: TGTGCCAGCAGCAACAGGGGGAATGAGCAGTTCTTC. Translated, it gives CASSNRGNEQFF.